This T cell receptor (beta chain) was identified in a study of shared clonotypes between healthy human individuals (dated by TCRdb to 2018 to 2020). About the study as a whole: The cohort comprised two women and three men aged 18 to 49 years. For each donor, three plates each were used for CD4 naive and CD4 memory, two plates were used for CD8 naive, and one plate was used for CD8 memory. Blood TCR repertoires of a handful of healthy adults were deeply sequenced to estimate repertoire size and the extent of clonotype sharing between individuals. Libraries were prepared and TCR repertoires were sequenced by different laboratories using diverse techniques, in order to increase sequencing depth and limit assay-specific biases. Leukapheresis yielded between about 0.9 and 9 billion PBMCs per donor.

Healthy HIV-negative adults with no recently reported acute infections or vaccinations were included as donors. All donors were Caucasian adults living in Nashville, Tennessee, USA. CD4+ T cells were enriched by magnetic negative selection, after which naive cells were positively selected on CD45RA and the negative fraction was taken as the memory subset. Blood was collected by leukapheresis, and PBMCs were isolated by Ficoll-Histopaque density gradient centrifugation and then cryopreserved in liquid nitrogen vapor phase. Analytical flow cytometry was used to check the purity and quantity of each magnetically sorted T cell population. Genomic DNA was isolated from each sorted fraction and quantified by UV absorbance on a Nanodrop 2000c. Overall study outcomes, separate from this receptor: Based on pairwise subsampling, the degree of clonotype sharing among donors was expected to be affected by sequencing depth. Rarefaction of sorted-subset datasets indicated incomplete sequencing despite the large sequencing depth. Naive subsets generally had larger estimated clonotype richness than memory subsets. The small number of donors limited the genetic and exposure-history diversity represented. When a handful of donors were compared, the shared fraction of clonotypes was 5% to 6.5% for naive CD4, roughly 3.4% for naive CD8, 2.3% for memory CD4, and 0.35% to 0.5% for memory CD8. Compared with non-shared clonotypes, the clonotypes found in all four sorted-subset donors had higher generation probabilities. Sampling was restricted to blood, and TCR repertoires in tissue are likely to differ from TCR repertoires in blood.

Notes on this clone: There is no known antigen for this receptor. Base qualities are missing; no much larger clone stands one base away.

Using the deep immunoSEQ assay, TCR CDR3 regions were amplified from genomic DNA by multiplex PCR. Extracted genomic DNA from each cell subset was distributed evenly across all wells of several immunoSEQ 96-well plates, and each plate was treated as a replicate. For sorted subsets, roughly 200 ng of genomic DNA, equivalent to 30,000 or so T cell genomes, went into each replicate PCR. Purified libraries were quantified with a Qubit 3.0 fluorometer, sized on a Bioanalyzer 2100, and re-quantified with the KAPA Library Quantification kit. A separate single-read 150-cycle Illumina NextSeq 550 flow cell was used to sequence each immunoSEQ 96-well plate. From the authors' description of their analysis: Because the immunoSEQ output held only junctional sequences and lacked quality scores, the filtering could not match the filtering applied to full-length reads. Sequences were annotated with PyIR, a Python wrapper for IgBLAST v1.9, and V/J genes and CDR3 were assigned using IMGT germline references. Reads with weak V/J assignments (E-value above 1e-6), missing CDR3, stop codons, out-of-frame junctions, or ambiguous translated residues were removed. V3J clonotypes were defined as sequences sharing an identical inferred V gene, J gene, and CDR3 amino acid sequence. Percentage overlap between repertoires was computed as shared unique clonotypes divided by the size of the smaller repertoire. Three approaches were used to assess repertoire richness: RTK rarefaction, the Chao1 estimator, and Recon v2.1 estimates of unobserved clonotypes. For all TCRbeta clonotypes obtained by the gDNA method from several donors, generation probabilities were computed with OLGA. TCRdb carries this immuneACCESS record with in-frame sequences only. Its versions omit some clonotypes, under half of them owing to an unresolved V gene in the studies checked, with the rest unexplained. The DNA was the basis for D and trimming; V, J and clone size are from that table. Across this sample there are approximately 940,000 clones, with over 60% seen only once. About 1.5% of the sample is held by the ten biggest clonotypes.

From its cysteine to its phenylalanine, the CDR3 spans 10 amino acids. CDR3 DNA only is kept here, 30 bases in frame from base 1. The trim is 1 base for V and 5 bases for J, with a gap of 2 bases between the germline ends. Per the germline V gene (reference sequence), GTSNPN is the CDR1 and SVGIG is the CDR2. This sequence uses TRBV30 and TRBJ2-5, with no D gene named confidently. The receptor was isolated from a young man in good health. Sequencing was performed on memory CD4+ T cells sorted from blood. The label giving this sample's cell subset or site can be read as: CD45RA-negative fraction. The nucleotides read TGTGCCTGGAGTGAGGAGACCCAGTACTTC. Its protein is CAWSEETQYF.